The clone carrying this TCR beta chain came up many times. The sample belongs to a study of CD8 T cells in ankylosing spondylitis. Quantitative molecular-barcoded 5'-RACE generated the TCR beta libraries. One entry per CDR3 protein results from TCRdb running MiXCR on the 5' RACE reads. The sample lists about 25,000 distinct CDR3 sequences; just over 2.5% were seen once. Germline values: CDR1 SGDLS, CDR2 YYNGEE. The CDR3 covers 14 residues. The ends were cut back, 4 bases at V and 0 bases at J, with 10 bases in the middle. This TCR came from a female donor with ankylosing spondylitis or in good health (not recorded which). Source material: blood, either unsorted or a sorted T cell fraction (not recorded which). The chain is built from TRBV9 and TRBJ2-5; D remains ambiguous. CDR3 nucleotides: TGTGCCAGCAGCTGGCAGTTGAACCAAGAGACCCAGTACTTC. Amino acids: CASSWQLNQETQYF.